Shown below are 23 T cell receptor beta chains from a single sample sequenced in a study of blood T cell repertoires in COVID-19. Using immunoSEQ multiplex PCR, the repertoire was profiled, and TCRdb retains in-frame clones only, with some absent. This sample has about 68,000 clones; approximately 86% occur once, and the top ten carry 6.3%. Sequencing was done on a sample of peripheral blood. Receptors were obtained from an elderly man with COVID-19, enrolled during active disease.

The chain carries TRBV7-7 and TRBJ2-3; maybe TRBD2 (6 bases). The CDR3 is 17 residues long. Germline V gene data show CDR1 as SSHAT and CDR2 as FNYEAQ (reference sequence). Trimming removed 1 base from V and 1 base from J, with 15 bases in between. CDR3 amino acids: CASSLEFAGKGTDTQYF. Written as DNA, the CDR3 is TGTGCCAGCAGCTTAGAATTCGCGGGGAAAGGCACAGATACGCAGTATTTT.

This chain connects TRBV3-1 (or the pseudogene TRBV3-2) to TRBJ2-3; 10 nucleotides line up with TRBD2. The CDR3 totals 17 residues. Looked up from germline, CDR1 is LGHDT and CDR2 is YNNKEL (reference sequence). With 5 bases clipped from V and 8 bases from J, the junction kept 16 bases outside the gene matches. The CDR3 is CASSFGTSALNGGTQYF. CDR3 nucleotides: TGTGCCAGCAGCTTCGGGACTAGCGCCCTGAACGGAGGTACGCAGTATTTT.

J is TRBJ2-5 and V is TRBV19; the D gene is possibly TRBD1 (6 bases). Germline CDR1 LNHDA, CDR2 SQIVND (reference sequence). CDR3 length: 15 amino acids. Trimming pared 3 bases from V and 5 bases from J, leaving 16 bases between. This chain's CDR3 is CASSIMGARSETQYF. The CDR3 bases are TGTGCCAGTAGTATCATGGGGGCTAGGAGCGAGACCCAGTACTTC.

The J gene is TRBJ1-6, the V gene TRBV6-6; 9 bases match TRBD1. CDR1 and CDR2 from the germline V gene are MNHNY and SVGAGI (reference sequence). The V gene end was trimmed by 5 bases and the J gene end by 4 bases; junction bases not matched to a gene: 3. CDR3 length: 15 residues. This CDR3 reads CASSLQGAYNSPLHF. DNA for the CDR3: TGTGCCAGCAGTCTACAGGGGGCTTATAATTCACCCCTCCACTTT.

V is TRBV18 and J is TRBJ2-3; 7 bases are a match to TRBD2. With 1 base clipped from V and 5 bases from J, the junction kept 9 bases outside the gene matches. The CDR3 runs to 16 residues. The germline CDR1 and CDR2 sequences are KGHSH and LQKENI. CDR3 coding DNA: TGTGCCAGCTCACCACGAGGACTAGTTCGTTTAGATACGCAGTATTTT. Encoded protein: CASSPRGLVRLDTQYF. Complete variable domain (other parts from reference TRBV18 and TRBJ2-3): NAGVMQNPRHLVRRRGQEARLRCSPMKGHSHVYWYRQLPEEGLKFMVYLQKENIIDESGMPKERFSAEFPKEGPSILRIQQVVRGDSAAYFCASSPRGLVRLDTQYFGPGTRLTVL.

The gene calls are TRBV7-9 and TRBJ2-7; 10 nucleotides match TRBD1. The CDR3 length is 15 residues. The ends lost 1 base at V and 7 bases at J; junction bases unmatched: 7. Looked up from germline, CDR1 is SEHNR and CDR2 is FQNEAQ (reference sequence). The CDR3 protein is CASSLVLTGGDEQYF. In nucleotides, the CDR3 is TGTGCCAGCAGCTTAGTGCTGACAGGGGGCGATGAGCAGTACTTC.

Only a few counts were recorded for this clone. This rearrangement joins TRBV3-1 (or the pseudogene TRBV3-2) to TRBJ2-1; 8 bases map to TRBD1. J gave up 8 bases and V 1 base, and 7 bases lay outside the gene matches. The germline gives CDR1 LGHDT, CDR2 YNNKEL (reference sequence). This CDR3 region has 15 residues. CDR3 loop: CASSQVAGGQDEQFF. The CDR3 coding sequence is TGTGCCAGCAGCCAAGTGGCAGGGGGACAGGATGAGCAGTTCTTC.

The V and J genes are TRBV7-3 and TRBJ2-3; 8 nucleotides line up with TRBD2. The germline V gene encodes CDR1 SGHTA and CDR2 FQGTGA. V gave up 3 bases and J gave up 1 base; unmatched junction bases: 3. The CDR3 is 15 amino acids. The CDR3 reads CASSFQAGGTDTQYF. In DNA, the CDR3 is TGTGCCAGCAGCTTTCAAGCGGGGGGCACAGATACGCAGTATTTT.

This clone was seen a few times. V gene TRBV6-5 combines with J gene TRBJ1-5; TRBD1 matches at 8 bases. The ends lost 7 bases at V and 2 bases at J; junction bases unmatched: 4. Germline lookup yields CDR1 MNHEY and CDR2 SVGAGI. The CDR3 sequence is 14 residues long. CDR3 residues: CASTTGQGNQPQHF. CDR3 DNA sequence: TGTGCCAGCACCACGGGACAGGGCAATCAGCCCCAGCATTTT.

The chain joins TRBV7-9 to TRBJ2-1; D remains unclear. CDR1 and CDR2 from the germline V gene are SEHNR and FQNEAQ (reference sequence). The V end lost 5 bases, the J end lost 4 bases, and 21 bases lay between the germline ends. The CDR3 has 17 amino acids. CDR3 nucleotides: TGTGCCAGCAGCCCAGGAAATGGGCGTCCTCCTTACAATGAGCAGTTCTTC. Residues: CASSPGNGRPPYNEQFF.

As for this clone: One end of the junction is discordant with germline, which a read error may explain. This chain connects TRBV2 to TRBJ2-7; D is perhaps TRBD1 (5 bases). The CDR3 has 15 residues. Germline assignment: CDR1 SNHLY and CDR2 FYNNEI. The CDR3 bases are TGTGCCAGCAGGGAAGAGAACAGGATCACACGGGAGCAGTACTTC. Amino acid sequence: CASREENRITREQYF.

The chain combines TRBV5-6 with TRBJ2-3; 8 positions agree with TRBD1. Trimming cost V 4 bases and J 2 bases; bases outside gene matches: 3. The CDR3 covers 14 residues. Germline lookup yields CDR1 SGHDT and CDR2 YYEEEE. The CDR3 here is CASSGRGLTDTQYF. CDR3 in DNA: TGTGCCAGCAGCGGCAGGGGGCTCACAGATACGCAGTATTTT.

This chain links TRBV11-3 with TRBJ2-7, with 10 bases identical to TRBD2. CDR3 length: 16 amino acids. Germline CDR1 is SGHNT and CDR2 is YENEEA. V trimming: 2 bases; J trimming: 0 bases; junction bases outside the gene matches: 4. CDR3 loop: CASSLRSGGISYEQYF. In DNA form, the CDR3 reads TGTGCCAGCAGCTTACGTAGCGGGGGGATCTCCTACGAGCAGTACTTC.

This chain connects TRBV6-5 to TRBJ2-5, with TRBD2 identical over 7 bases. The CDR3 covers 13 residues. V lost 2 bases to trimming and J lost 5 bases; unmatched junction nucleotides: 2. Germline V gene lookup returns CDR1 MNHEY and CDR2 SVGAGI. The CDR3 sequence is CASSYQGGETQYF. The CDR3 bases are TGTGCCAGCAGTTACCAGGGAGGGGAGACCCAGTACTTC.

This clone was seen once. This chain connects TRBV6-2 or TRBV6-3 to TRBJ1-2; D may be TRBD1 (5 bases). The CDR3 has 16 residues. Trimming removed 6 bases from V and 4 bases from J, with 21 bases in between. CDR1 and CDR2 from the germline V gene are MNHEY and SVGEGT. The CDR3, as DNA: TGTGCCAGCAGCCGTTCCCACCCTACAGGAACCTATGGCTACACCTTC. This sequence encodes CASSRSHPTGTYGYTF.

The chain combines TRBV11-2 with TRBJ1-3, with a weak D call TRBD1 (5 bases). Germline V CDR1 and CDR2: SGHAT, FQNNGV. The V gene lost 0 bases and the J gene lost 0 bases, with 12 bases spanning the gap. The CDR3 is made up of 17 amino acids. CDR3 amino acids: CASSLDPGGYSGNTIYF. The CDR3 coding sequence is TGTGCCAGCAGCTTAGATCCGGGGGGTTACTCTGGAAACACCATATATTTT.

The chain combines TRBV2 with TRBJ1-5; D perhaps matches TRBD1 (6 bases). Germline-derived CDR1 and CDR2 are SNHLY and FYNNEI. The CDR3 covers 14 residues. The germline V and J ends were trimmed by 6 bases and 9 bases, with 18 bases remaining between them. The CDR3 DNA reads as TGTGCCAGCAGGCCGGGGAGGGGGGAAGGGCCCCAGCATTTT. This translates into CASRPGRGEGPQHF.

CDR3 sequence: CASSLNPPGGNTGELFF. The CDR3 bases are TGTGCCAGCAGCTTAAACCCCCCCGGGGGAAACACCGGGGAGCTGTTTTTT. The chain recombines TRBV7-3 with TRBJ2-2; maybe TRBD2 (6 bases). Trimming left V 1 base short and J 2 bases short, with 14 bases between. Germline-derived CDR1 and CDR2 are SGHTA and FQGTGA. CDR3 length equals 17 residues.

The gene calls are TRBV28 and TRBJ2-1, with D perhaps matching TRBD2 (5 bases). Per germline, CDR1 MDHEN and CDR2 SYDVKM. V lost 2 bases, J lost 9 bases, and 8 bases lay in between. The CDR3 is 12 residues long. CDR3 protein: CASSLIASEQFF. For the CDR3, the DNA is TGTGCCAGCAGTTTAATAGCGAGTGAGCAGTTCTTC.

The V call is TRBV12-3 or TRBV12-4, the J call TRBJ1-5; D gene unclear. V was pared by 6 bases and J by 7 bases, with 13 bases between. This CDR3 has 13 residues. CDR3 in DNA: TGTGCCAGCAGGGACGAGGGTAACCAGCCCCAGCATTTT. It encodes CASRDEGNQPQHF.

The chain has TRBV28 and TRBJ2-2; possibly TRBD1 for D (6 bases). The V end lost 3 bases, the J end lost 7 bases, and 18 bases lay between the germline ends. CDR3 size: 16 residues. The germline V gene has CDR1 MDHEN and CDR2 SYDVKM. The DNA of the CDR3 is TGTGCCAGCAGTTTTGATCAGGCAGGGGCGAGCGGGGAGCTGTTTTTT. It is translated as CASSFDQAGASGELFF.

V is TRBV2 and J is TRBJ1-1, with unresolved D. The CDR3 has 14 amino acids. V lost 2 bases and J lost 0, with 7 bases in between. Germline V CDR1 and CDR2: SNHLY, FYNNEI. The CDR3 region has the DNA TGTGCCAGCAGTGAATTCCTAATGAACACTGAAGCTTTCTTT. It yields the protein CASSEFLMNTEAFF.

The rearrangement joins TRBV15 to TRBJ1-4; D gene ambiguous. CDR1 and CDR2 from the germline V gene are LNHNV and YYDKDF (reference sequence). The CDR3 covers 16 residues. V was shortened by 0 bases and J by 8 bases, with 16 bases between the two germline ends. The CDR3 sequence is CATSREAPTEKEKLFF. CDR3 bases: TGTGCCACCAGCAGAGAAGCCCCGACGGAGAAGGAAAAACTGTTTTTT. The variable domain in full, with the rest retrieved from reference TRBV15 and TRBJ1-4, is DAMVIQNPRYQVTQFGKPVTLSCSQTLNHNVMYWYQQKSSQAPKLLFHYYDKDFNNEADTPDNFQSRRPNTSFCFLDIRSPGLGDTAMYLCATSREAPTEKEKLFFGSGTQLSVL.